The sequence of this T cell receptor (beta chain) was determined in a study of blood T cell repertoires in COVID-19. Study information: COVID-19 samples collected from the United States, Italy and Spain covered acute and convalescent phases.

V lost 2 bases and J lost 5, with 16 bases in between. Germline CDR1 reads SGHDN; CDR2 reads FVKESK. The CDR3 consists of 15 residues. This clone was observed once. In the original processing: Nucleated cell counts were estimated from reference gene primer amplification. Only in-frame clones appear in the TCRdb table, and some are missing; sequencing was by immunoSEQ multiplex PCR. D and trimming come from the DNA, and the V and J calls and clone size come from that table. This table holds roughly 500,000 clones, over 75% found once. This TCR derives from a human donor in a cohort sampled during active COVID-19. Sequencing used peripheral blood. The chain employs TRBV14 and TRBJ2-7; D possibly corresponds to TRBD1 (5 bases). The CDR3 DNA reads as TGTGCCAGCAGCCAACATTCCCTAGGGGCTAACGAGCAGTACTTC. Its protein product is CASSQHSLGANEQYF.